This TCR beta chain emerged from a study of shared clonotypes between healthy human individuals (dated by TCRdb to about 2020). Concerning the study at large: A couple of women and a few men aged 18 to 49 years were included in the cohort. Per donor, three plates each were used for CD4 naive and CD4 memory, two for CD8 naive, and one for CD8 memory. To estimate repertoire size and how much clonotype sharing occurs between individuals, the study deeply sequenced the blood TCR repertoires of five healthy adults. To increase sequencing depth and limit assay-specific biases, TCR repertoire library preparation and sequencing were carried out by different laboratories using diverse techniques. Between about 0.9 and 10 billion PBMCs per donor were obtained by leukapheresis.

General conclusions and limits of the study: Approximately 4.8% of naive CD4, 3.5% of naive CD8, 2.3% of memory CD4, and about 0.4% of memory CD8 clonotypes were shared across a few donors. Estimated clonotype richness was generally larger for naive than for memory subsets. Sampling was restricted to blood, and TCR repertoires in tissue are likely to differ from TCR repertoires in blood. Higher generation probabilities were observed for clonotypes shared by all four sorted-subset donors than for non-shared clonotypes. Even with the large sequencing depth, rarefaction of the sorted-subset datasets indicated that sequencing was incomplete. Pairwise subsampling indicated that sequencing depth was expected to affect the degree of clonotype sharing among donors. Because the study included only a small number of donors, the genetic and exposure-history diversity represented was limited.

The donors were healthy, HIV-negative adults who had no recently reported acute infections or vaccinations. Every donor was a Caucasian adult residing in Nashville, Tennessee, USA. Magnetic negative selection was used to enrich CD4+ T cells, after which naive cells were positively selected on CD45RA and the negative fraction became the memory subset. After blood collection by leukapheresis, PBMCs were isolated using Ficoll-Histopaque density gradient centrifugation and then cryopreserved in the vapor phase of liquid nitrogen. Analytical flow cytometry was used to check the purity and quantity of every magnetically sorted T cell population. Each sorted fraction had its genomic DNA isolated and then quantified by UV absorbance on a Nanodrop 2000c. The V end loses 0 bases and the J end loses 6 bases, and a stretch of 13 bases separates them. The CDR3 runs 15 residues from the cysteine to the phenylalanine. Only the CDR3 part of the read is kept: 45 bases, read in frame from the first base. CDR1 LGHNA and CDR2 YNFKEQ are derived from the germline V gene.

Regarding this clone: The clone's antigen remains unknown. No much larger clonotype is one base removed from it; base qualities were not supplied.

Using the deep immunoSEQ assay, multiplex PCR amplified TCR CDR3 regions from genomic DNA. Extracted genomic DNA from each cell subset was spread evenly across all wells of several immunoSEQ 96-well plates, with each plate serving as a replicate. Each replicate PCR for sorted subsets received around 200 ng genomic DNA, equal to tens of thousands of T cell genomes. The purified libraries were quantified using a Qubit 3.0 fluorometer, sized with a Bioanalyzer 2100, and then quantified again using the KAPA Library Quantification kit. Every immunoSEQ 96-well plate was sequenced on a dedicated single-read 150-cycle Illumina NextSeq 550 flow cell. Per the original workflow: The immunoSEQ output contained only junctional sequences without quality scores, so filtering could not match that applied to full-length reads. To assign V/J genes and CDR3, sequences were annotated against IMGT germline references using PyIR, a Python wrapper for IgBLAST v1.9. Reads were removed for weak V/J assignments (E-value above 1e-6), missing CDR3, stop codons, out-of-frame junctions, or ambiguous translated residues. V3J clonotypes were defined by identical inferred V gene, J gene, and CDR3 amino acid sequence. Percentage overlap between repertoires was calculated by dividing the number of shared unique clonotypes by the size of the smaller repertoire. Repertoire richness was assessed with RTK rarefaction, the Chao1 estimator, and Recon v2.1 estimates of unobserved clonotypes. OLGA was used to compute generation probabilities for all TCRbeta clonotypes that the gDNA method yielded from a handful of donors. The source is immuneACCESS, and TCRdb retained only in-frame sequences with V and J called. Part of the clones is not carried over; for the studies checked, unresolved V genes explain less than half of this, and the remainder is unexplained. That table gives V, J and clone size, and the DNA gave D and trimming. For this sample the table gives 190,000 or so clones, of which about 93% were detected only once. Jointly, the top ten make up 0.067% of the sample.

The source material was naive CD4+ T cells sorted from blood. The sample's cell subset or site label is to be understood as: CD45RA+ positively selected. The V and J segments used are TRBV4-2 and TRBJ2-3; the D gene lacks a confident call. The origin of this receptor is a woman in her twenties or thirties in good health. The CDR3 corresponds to CASSQDHWRPDTQYF. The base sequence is TGTGCCAGCAGCCAAGATCACTGGCGGCCGGATACGCAGTATTTT.